The source of this TCR beta chain is a study of OX40 agonist ivuxolimab in advanced cancers. Study information: Among those enrolled, mean age was approximately 62 years (range about 23 to 90) and over 70% were male. Eligibility admitted prior anti-PD-1, anti-PD-L1 or anti-CTLA-4 therapy; roughly 37% had some.

Method: immunoSEQ multiplex PCR; TCRdb's copy keeps in-frame clones and lacks some. The sample shows roughly 25,000 clones, about nine tenths of them seen only once. Whole-study findings and limits: At 0.1 to 3.0 mg/kg and by week 6, clonal expansion occurred in CD4+ and CD8+ blood T cells. Some nonresponders likewise displayed low normalized T-cell clonal expansion.

This clone appeared a single time. The antigen remains undetermined. This CDR3 comprises 13 residues. The V gene's germline CDR1 is LNHDA and CDR2 SQIVND (reference sequence). Trimming removed 3 bases at V and 1 base at J, with 6 bases between. This sample comprised CD4+ or CD8+ T cells sorted from blood, obtained in a trial of the OX40 agonist ivuxolimab. This receptor was taken from an adult with an advanced solid tumor such as melanoma, head and neck, liver or kidney cancer. The chain links TRBV19 to TRBJ1-1; no definite D call. This chain's CDR3 is CASSMYGNTEAFF. The CDR3 bases are TGTGCCAGTAGTATGTACGGGAACACTGAAGCTTTCTTT.